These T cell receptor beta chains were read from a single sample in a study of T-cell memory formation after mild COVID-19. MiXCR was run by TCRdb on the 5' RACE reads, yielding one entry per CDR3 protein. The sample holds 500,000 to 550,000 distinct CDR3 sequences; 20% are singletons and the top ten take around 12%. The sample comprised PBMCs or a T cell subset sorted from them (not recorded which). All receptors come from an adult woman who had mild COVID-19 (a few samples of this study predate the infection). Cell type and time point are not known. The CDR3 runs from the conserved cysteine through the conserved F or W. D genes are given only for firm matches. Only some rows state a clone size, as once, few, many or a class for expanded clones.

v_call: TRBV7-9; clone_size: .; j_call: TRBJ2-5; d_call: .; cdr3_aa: CASSPRVAIQETQYF; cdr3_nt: TGTGCCAGCAGCCCTAGGGTGGCAATCCAAGAGACCCAGTACTTC
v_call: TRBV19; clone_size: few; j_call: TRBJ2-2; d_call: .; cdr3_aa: CASSMSRGLGGELFF; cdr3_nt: TGTGCCAGTAGTATGAGCCGGGGGCTTGGCGGGGAGCTGTTTTTT
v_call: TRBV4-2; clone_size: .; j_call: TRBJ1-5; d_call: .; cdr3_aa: CASSQDGGEYSNQPQHF; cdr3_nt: TGTGCCAGCAGCCAAGATGGGGGGGAGTATAGCAATCAGCCCCAGCATTTT
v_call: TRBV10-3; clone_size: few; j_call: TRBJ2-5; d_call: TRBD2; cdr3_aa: CAISESREGRETQYF; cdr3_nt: TGTGCCATCAGTGAGTCGAGGGAGGGAAGAGAGACCCAGTACTTC
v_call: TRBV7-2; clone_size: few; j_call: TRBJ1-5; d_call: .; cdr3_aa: CASSLSSGGEQPQHF; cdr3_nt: TGTGCCAGCAGCCTATCTAGCGGGGGAGAGCAGCCCCAGCATTTT
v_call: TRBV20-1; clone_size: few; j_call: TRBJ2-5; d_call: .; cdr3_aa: CSAPTRLWVGETQYF; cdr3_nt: TGCAGTGCCCCCACCCGTTTGTGGGTTGGGGAGACCCAGTACTTC
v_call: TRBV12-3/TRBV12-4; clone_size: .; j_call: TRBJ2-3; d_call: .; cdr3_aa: CASSVLTDTQYF; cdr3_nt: TGTGCCAGCAGTGTGCTCACAGATACGCAGTATTTT
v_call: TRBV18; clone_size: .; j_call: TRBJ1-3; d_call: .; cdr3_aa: CANIPSLGDTIYF; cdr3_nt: TGTGCCAACATCCCTAGCCTTGGAGACACCATATATTTT
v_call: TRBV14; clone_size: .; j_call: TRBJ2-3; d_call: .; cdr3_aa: CASSQDRSGGGDTQYF; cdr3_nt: TGTGCCAGCAGCCAAGATCGATCCGGCGGAGGAGATACGCAGTATTTT
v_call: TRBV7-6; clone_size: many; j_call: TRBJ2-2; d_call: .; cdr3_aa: CASSPGTATGELFF; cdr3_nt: TGTGCCAGCAGCCCCGGGACCGCCACCGGGGAGCTGTTTTTT
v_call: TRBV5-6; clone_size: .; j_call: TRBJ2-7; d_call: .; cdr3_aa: CASSLGDLSYEQYF; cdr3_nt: TGTGCCAGCAGCTTGGGGGACCTCTCCTACGAGCAGTACTTC
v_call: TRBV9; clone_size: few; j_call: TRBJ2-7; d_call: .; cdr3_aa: CASSAGGGRAYEQYF; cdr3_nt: TGTGCCAGCAGCGCCGGCGGGGGCAGGGCCTACGAGCAGTACTTC
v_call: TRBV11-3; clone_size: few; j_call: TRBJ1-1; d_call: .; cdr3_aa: CASSLNQGNTEAFF; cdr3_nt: TGTGCCAGCAGCTTAAATCAAGGTAACACTGAAGCTTTCTTT
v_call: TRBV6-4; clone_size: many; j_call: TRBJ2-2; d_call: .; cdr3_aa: CASSDRDTGELFF; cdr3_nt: TGTGCCAGCAGTGACAGGGACACCGGGGAGCTGTTTTTT
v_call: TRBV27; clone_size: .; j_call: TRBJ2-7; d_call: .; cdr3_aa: CASSYGGLSYEQYF; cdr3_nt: TGTGCCAGCAGTTACGGGGGCCTCTCCTACGAGCAGTACTTC
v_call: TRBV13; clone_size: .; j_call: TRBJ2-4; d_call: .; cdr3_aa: CASSLSGEMDIQYF; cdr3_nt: TGTGCCAGCAGCTTGTCCGGGGAGATGGACATTCAGTACTTC
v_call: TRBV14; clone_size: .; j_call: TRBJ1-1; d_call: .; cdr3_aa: CASSQDGRGNTEAFF; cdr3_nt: TGTGCCAGCAGCCAAGATGGCAGGGGGAACACTGAAGCTTTCTTT
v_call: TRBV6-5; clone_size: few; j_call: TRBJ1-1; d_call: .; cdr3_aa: CASRSSPSEAFF; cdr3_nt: TGTGCCAGCAGAAGTTCCCCATCCGAAGCTTTCTTT
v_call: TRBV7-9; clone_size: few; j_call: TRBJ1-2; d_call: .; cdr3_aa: CASSLTQVGGYTF; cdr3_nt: TGTGCCAGCAGCCTCACCCAAGTAGGTGGCTACACCTTC
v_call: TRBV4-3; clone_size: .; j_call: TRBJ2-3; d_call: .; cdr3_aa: CASSLFSRVDTQYF; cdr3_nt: TGCGCCAGCAGCCTCTTCTCGAGAGTGGATACGCAGTATTTT
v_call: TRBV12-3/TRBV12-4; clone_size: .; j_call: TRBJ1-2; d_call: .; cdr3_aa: CASSLRSWGGRNYGYTF; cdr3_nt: TGTGCCAGCAGTTTAAGGAGTTGGGGGGGGCGCAACTATGGCTACACCTTC